A single sample is the source of the 27 T cell receptor beta chains below, sequenced in a study of shared clonotypes between healthy human individuals. Produced via immunoSEQ multiplex PCR; TCRdb's table is partial and in-frame only. The data show approximately 500,000 clones, less than 96% seen once. Input material: naive CD4+ T cells sorted from blood. Subset reported: CD45RA+ positively selected. These TCRs come from a woman in her 30s in good health.

J is TRBJ2-7 and V is TRBV14; 7 bases are a match to TRBD2. Unmatched junction bases numbered 19, after V lost 2 bases and J lost 6 bases. The CDR3 sequence is 18 residues long. The germline V gene encodes CDR1 SGHDN and CDR2 FVKESK. The CDR3 DNA reads TGTGCCAGCAGCCAATCAAATCCGGGACTACCAAAACTCGCCGAGCAGTACTTC. This encodes CASSQSNPGLPKLAEQYF.

The chain uses TRBV18 and TRBJ1-1, with no clear D. The CDR3 has 15 residues. Trimming removed 2 bases at V and 5 bases at J, with 15 bases between. Germline lookup yields CDR1 KGHSH and CDR2 LQKENI. CDR3 residues: CASSPSRGSLTEAFF. The CDR3 coding sequence is TGTGCCAGCTCACCAAGCCGCGGCAGTTTAACTGAAGCTTTCTTT.

This clone showed up just once. This chain joins TRBV27 and TRBJ1-4, with 8 bases that match TRBD1. The germline CDR1 and CDR2 sequences are MNHEY and SMNVEV (reference sequence). The CDR3 covers 16 residues. With 1 base clipped from V and 1 base from J, the junction kept 2 bases outside the gene matches. The DNA for the CDR3 is TGTGCCAGCAGTTTATATGGGACAGGAACTAATGAAAAACTGTTTTTT. Protein sequence: CASSLYGTGTNEKLFF.

In this sample, this clone turned up a few times. This chain connects TRBV28 to TRBJ1-5, with a weak D call TRBD1 (6 bases). This CDR3 spans 15 amino acids. The V gene's germline CDR1 is MDHEN and CDR2 SYDVKM. Between the trimmed V and J ends, which lost 5 bases and 0 bases, there was a span of 11 bases. CDR3 DNA: TGTGCCAGCAGTCAACCGACAGGTAGCAATCAGCCCCAGCATTTT. Amino acid sequence: CASSQPTGSNQPQHF. Combining the CDR3 with reference TRBV28 and TRBJ1-5 gives the whole variable domain DVKVTQSSRYLVKRTGEKVFLECVQDMDHENMFWYRQDPGLGLRLIYFSYDVKMKEKGDIPEGYSVSREKKERFSLILESASTNQTSMYLCASSQPTGSNQPQHFGDGTRLSIL.

V gene TRBV18 combines with J gene TRBJ1-2; 8 bases fit TRBD1. The CDR3 extends over 13 amino acids. CDR1 and CDR2 from the germline V gene are KGHSH and LQKENI. V shed 5 bases and J 3 bases; nucleotides not matched to a gene: 2. The CDR3: CASSEDRDYGYTF. The CDR3 nucleotides are TGTGCCAGCTCAGAGGACAGGGACTATGGCTACACCTTC.

The J gene is TRBJ2-1, the V gene TRBV9, with TRBD2 matching over 7 bases. The ends lost 2 bases at V and 4 bases at J; junction bases unmatched: 6. The length of the CDR3 is 15 residues. Per germline, CDR1 SGDLS and CDR2 YYNGEE. The DNA of the CDR3 is TGTGCCAGCAGCGTTAAGTCTAGCGGATACAATGAGCAGTTCTTC. Its protein product is CASSVKSSGYNEQFF.

This chain connects TRBV27 to TRBJ1-1; 7 positions match TRBD1. The CDR3 is 18 residues long. Germline CDR1 MNHEY, CDR2 SMNVEV (reference sequence). V lost 3 bases and J lost 0; bases outside the gene matches: 13. This CDR3 is CASSFNGHRGAMNTEAFF. The CDR3 DNA follows: TGTGCCAGCAGTTTTAATGGGCACAGGGGTGCCATGAACACTGAAGCTTTCTTT.

V and J are TRBV5-1 and TRBJ1-5, with D unresolved. The CDR3 sequence is 13 residues long. From germline, CDR1 is SGHRS and CDR2 YFSETQ. V lost 2 bases and J 4 bases, leaving 7 bases between the germline ends. The CDR3 loop is CASSFRGNQPQHF. The CDR3 nucleotides are TGCGCCAGCAGCTTCCGAGGTAATCAGCCCCAGCATTTT.

V usage is TRBV21-1 and J usage is TRBJ1-1. TRBV21-1 is a pseudogene. The CDR3 is made up of 11 amino acids. CDR3 coding DNA: TGTGCCAGCAGTGGGAGGCGGGGGGCTTTCTTT. Translation: CASSGRRGAFF.

This chain connects TRBV5-5 to TRBJ1-4; maybe TRBD1 (5 bases). Per the germline V gene, CDR1 is SGHKS and CDR2 is YYEKEE (reference sequence). CDR3 length: 14 amino acids. Trimming stripped 4 bases from V and 8 bases from J, with 15 bases between. CDR3 region: CASSPTAGREKLFF. The CDR3 DNA reads TGTGCCAGCAGCCCGACAGCCGGGAGAGAAAAACTGTTTTTT.

The rearrangement links TRBV6-1 to TRBJ2-7, with D possibly matching TRBD2 (5 bases). Looked up from germline, CDR1 is MNHNS and CDR2 is SASEGT. Trimming took 6 bases from V and 7 from J, leaving 19 bases between them. The length of the CDR3 is 14 residues. CDR3 residues: CASRNGPAEGEQYF. The CDR3 DNA reads TGTGCCAGCAGGAACGGGCCCGCCGAGGGTGAGCAGTACTTC.

V usage is TRBV6-5 and J usage is TRBJ1-5; maybe TRBD1 (5 bases). The CDR3 sequence is 13 residues long. Germline values: CDR1 MNHEY, CDR2 SVGAGI. V was pared by 2 bases and J by 7 bases, with 9 bases between. CDR3 nucleotide sequence: TGTGCCAGCAGTTACCTTCGACAGCAGCCCCAGCATTTT. It translates to CASSYLRQQPQHF.

The V and J genes are TRBV6-4 and TRBJ1-4; a weak D match, TRBD1 (5 bases). CDR3 length: 15 amino acids. Germline-derived CDR1 and CDR2 are MRHNA and SNTAGT. With 5 bases removed from V and 5 bases from J, the gap between germline ends came to 15 bases. The CDR3 here is CASSRSGDLNEKLFF. The CDR3 DNA reads TGTGCCAGCAGTCGCAGTGGGGACTTAAATGAAAAACTGTTTTTT.

The chain couples TRBV6-6 to TRBJ1-4; 12 bases agree with TRBD1. Germline CDR1 is MNHNY and CDR2 is SVGAGI (reference sequence). The CDR3 sequence is 15 residues long. With V trimmed by 4 bases and J by 4 bases, 1 base remained unmatched. The CDR3 reads CASSWDRGLNEKLFF. CDR3 sequence (DNA): TGTGCCAGCAGTTGGGACAGGGGGCTTAATGAAAAACTGTTTTTT.

The DNA for the CDR3 is TGCGCCAGCAGCTTGGTGCTGAAAAGGGGTGACGAGCAGTACTTC. Protein sequence: CASSLVLKRGDEQYF. The J gene is TRBJ2-7, the V gene TRBV5-1, with D possibly matching TRBD1 (5 bases). Germline V gene sequence: CDR1 SGHRS, CDR2 YFSETQ. The CDR3 runs 15 residues. Trimming removed 0 bases from V and 5 bases from J, with 15 bases in between.

The chain is built from TRBV10-3 and TRBJ2-1, with TRBD2 matching over 11 bases. Per germline, CDR1 ENHRY and CDR2 SYGVKD. The CDR3 has 17 amino acids. Germline trimming cut 4 bases from V and 3 bases from J; bases unmatched to any gene: 8. The CDR3 here is CAISGGTSGHYYNEQFF. In nucleotides, the CDR3 is TGTGCCATCAGTGGAGGGACTAGCGGACACTACTACAATGAGCAGTTCTTC.

The gene calls are TRBV5-1 and TRBJ2-7, with TRBD1 identical over 8 bases. Germline trimming cut 5 bases from V and 5 bases from J; bases unmatched to any gene: 15. The germline V gene encodes CDR1 SGHRS and CDR2 YFSETQ. The CDR3 spans 16 residues. DNA for the CDR3: TGCGCCAGCAGGATCCCCGGGACAGGAGGGTTTGACGAGCAGTACTTC. Its protein product is CASRIPGTGGFDEQYF.

This chain joins TRBV18 and TRBJ1-3, with D tentatively TRBD1 (5 bases). From germline, CDR1 is KGHSH and CDR2 LQKENI. V gave up 6 bases and J gave up 1 base, with 13 bases separating them. The CDR3 has 15 residues. CDR3 loop: CASSQGRLSGNTIYF. The DNA for the CDR3 is TGTGCCAGCTCCCAGGGACGTCTGTCTGGAAACACCATATATTTT.

This clone was detected once. The chain joins TRBV14 to TRBJ2-6; TRBD1 matches 7 bases. This CDR3 has 17 residues. V shed 6 bases and J 0 bases; nucleotides not matched to a gene: 8. CDR1 SGHDN and CDR2 FVKESK come from the germline V gene. DNA for the CDR3: TGTGCCAGCAGTTCAGGGGGATCCTTCTCTGGGGCCAACGTCCTGACTTTC. Amino acid sequence: CASSSGGSFSGANVLTF. Using reference TRBV14 and TRBJ2-6 for the parts outside the CDR3, the full variable domain is EAGVTQFPSHSVIEKGQTVTLRCDPISGHDNLYWYRRVMGKEIKFLLHFVKESKQDESGMPNNRFLAERTGGTYSTLKVQPAELEDSGVYFCASSSGGSFSGANVLTFGAGSRLTVL.

The gene calls are TRBV5-1 and TRBJ2-2; 7 bases map to TRBD1. Germline V gene lookup returns CDR1 SGHRS and CDR2 YFSETQ. J lost 3 bases, V lost 4 bases, and 9 bases had no gene match. The CDR3 extends over 16 amino acids. The CDR3 reads CASSARTGRDTGELFF. The CDR3 nucleotides are TGCGCCAGCAGCGCCAGGACAGGACGGGACACCGGGGAGCTGTTTTTT.

V gene TRBV11-2 combines with J gene TRBJ2-7, with unresolved D. The germline V gene encodes CDR1 SGHAT and CDR2 FQNNGV. The CDR3 contains 15 residues. V gave up 1 base and J gave up 6 bases, with 16 bases separating them. DNA of the CDR3: TGTGCCAGCAGCTTAGCCTCGGTTGGGCTACGCGAGCAGTACTTC. It translates to CASSLASVGLREQYF.

The rearrangement links TRBV7-9 to TRBJ2-2; D is unclear. The CDR3 totals 17 residues. The V gene lost 0 bases and the J gene lost 2 bases, with 13 bases spanning the gap. CDR1 is SEHNR and CDR2 is FQNEAQ in the germline V gene (reference sequence). CDR3 in amino acids: CASSLAPRTPNTGELFF. The CDR3 bases are TGTGCCAGCAGCTTAGCTCCTAGGACCCCTAACACCGGGGAGCTGTTTTTT.

The CDR3 loop is CASSQDSYSGGTQYF. The CDR3, as DNA: TGCGCCAGCAGCCAAGATTCTTATAGCGGAGGGACCCAGTACTTC. The genes are TRBV4-1 and TRBJ2-5, with TRBD2 as a possible D gene (6 bases). The CDR3 extends over 15 amino acids. V was trimmed by 0 bases and J by 7 bases, leaving 15 bases between them. CDR1 and CDR2 (germline): MGHRA, YSYEKL.

The chain couples TRBV5-5 to TRBJ2-7, with 8 bases identical to TRBD2. Per the germline V gene, CDR1 is SGHKS and CDR2 is YYEKEE (reference sequence). This CDR3 is built from 14 residues. V lost 4 bases and J lost 5; bases outside the gene matches: 8. In DNA, the CDR3 is TGTGCCAGCAGCCCGGGGGGGAGAGTCCACGAGCAGTACTTC. Translation gives CASSPGGRVHEQYF. The entire variable domain, with the rest obtained from reference TRBV5-5 and TRBJ2-7, is as follows: DAGVTQSPTHLIKTRGQQVTLRCSPISGHKSVSWYQQVLGQGPQFIFQYYEKEERGRGNFPDRFSARQFPNYSSELNVNALLLGDSALYLCASSPGGRVHEQYFGPGTRLTVT.

This chain joins TRBV18 and TRBJ2-7; 10 bases are shared with TRBD1. CDR1 and CDR2 from the germline V gene are KGHSH and LQKENI. V trimming: 0 bases; J trimming: 2 bases; junction bases outside the gene matches: 4. The CDR3 covers 16 residues. CDR3 sequence: CASSPPRTGGPYEQYF. Written as DNA, the CDR3 is TGTGCCAGCTCACCACCAAGGACAGGGGGTCCCTACGAGCAGTACTTC.

The V gene is TRBV28, the J gene TRBJ2-7; D not certain. The V gene lost 1 base and the J gene lost 0 bases, with 10 bases spanning the gap. Per germline, CDR1 MDHEN and CDR2 SYDVKM. This CDR3 region has 15 residues. CDR3 sequence: CASSLYPYSSYEQYF. The CDR3, as DNA: TGTGCCAGCAGTTTATACCCCTACAGCTCCTACGAGCAGTACTTC.

The chain employs TRBV29-1 and TRBJ1-1; TRBD1 matches 8 bases. The CDR3 consists of 12 residues. Germline loops: CDR1 SQVTM, CDR2 ANQGSEA. The trim removed 4 bases at V and 4 bases at J, leaving 2 bases unmatched. The CDR3 reads CSVGTGTTEAFF. The DNA for the CDR3 is TGCAGCGTTGGGACAGGGACCACTGAAGCTTTCTTT. Full variable domain (rest looked up from reference TRBV29-1 and TRBJ1-1): SAVISQKPSRDICQRGTSLTIQCQVDSQVTMMFWYRQQPGQSLTLIATANQGSEATYESGFVIDKFPISRPNLTFSTLTVSNMSPEDSSIYLCSVGTGTTEAFFGQGTRLTVV.